This TCR beta chain was profiled in a study of blood T cells in healthy people across ages. Study as a whole: With template switching, about one barcoded beta molecule was captured per two T cells.

About this clonotype: Its antigen is still unknown.

Germline V lookup: CDR1 LGHNA, CDR2 YNFKEQ. This CDR3 contains 17 residues. J lost 5 bases, V lost 0 bases, and 9 bases had no gene match. General study points: Long-lived donors had more naive CD4+ cells and higher diversity than aged donors.

Donation came from healthy Caucasian individuals in Russia who were aged 6 to 90. Together with a sample-barcoded 5' primer, a J-beta primer mix was included in a second PCR lasting about 7 to 11 cycles. A 12-random-nucleotide template-switch adaptor tagged each cDNA molecule. TCRdb itself ran the 5' RACE reads through MiXCR, one entry per CDR3 protein. The sample carries 1.5 million to 2 million distinct CDR3 sequences, roughly 52% recorded once. Sequences were obtained from blood. The chain carries TRBV4-2 and TRBJ2-3, with TRBD2 matching 9 bases. This clonotype was sampled from a woman aged 40 to 50 in good health. The CDR3: CASSQEASGEPGDTQYF. Here the CDR3 DNA reads TGTGCCAGCAGCCAAGAGGCTAGCGGGGAGCCAGGAGATACGCAGTATTTT.